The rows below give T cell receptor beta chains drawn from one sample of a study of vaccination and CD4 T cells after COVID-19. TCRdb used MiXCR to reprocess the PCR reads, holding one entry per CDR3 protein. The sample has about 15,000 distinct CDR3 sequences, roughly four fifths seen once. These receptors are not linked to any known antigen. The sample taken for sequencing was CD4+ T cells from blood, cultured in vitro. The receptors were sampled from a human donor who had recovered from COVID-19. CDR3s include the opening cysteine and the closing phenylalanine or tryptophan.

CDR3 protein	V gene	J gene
CASSLDPTSGRADEQFF	TRBV11-2	TRBJ2-1
CASSWLAGRTYEQYF	TRBV27	TRBJ2-7
CASSEADRGYQPQHF	TRBV6-1	TRBJ1-5
CASSPLNTEAFF	TRBV6-1	TRBJ1-1
CSAVTSGATYEQYF	TRBV20-1	TRBJ2-7
CSARDFVQTGGYAGYTF	TRBV20-1	TRBJ1-2
CASSLGGPPNYGYTF	TRBV7-9	TRBJ1-2
CASSGQGVSQPQHF	TRBV19	TRBJ1-5
CASSRNREPYEQYF	TRBV6-2/TRBV6-3	NA
CASSYSPGRDGYTF	TRBV6-2/TRBV6-3	TRBJ1-2
CASSQGTEYQPQHF	TRBV6-1	TRBJ1-5
CSARVAGRRFRETQYF	TRBV20-1	TRBJ2-5
CAWSVGGVWRGYGYTF	TRBV30	TRBJ1-2
CASRPQGEVYGYTF	TRBV6-2/TRBV6-3	TRBJ1-2
CASRPTGQGSYEQYF	TRBV5-1	TRBJ2-7
CASSLGTSAARETQYF	TRBV5-1	TRBJ2-5
CASSLVMTSGSDEQFF	TRBV5-1	TRBJ2-1
CASREDRVTEAFF	TRBV6-1	TRBJ1-1
CSANPTYPLHF	TRBV20-1	TRBJ1-6
CASSLTGTRVYNEQFF	TRBV11-2	TRBJ2-1
CSARSGLAGGLGTGELFF	TRBV20-1	TRBJ2-2
CATSDKATINQPQHF	TRBV24-1	TRBJ1-5
CASSQPPTEAFF	TRBV19	TRBJ1-1
CASSEFGAAYGYTF	TRBV25-1	TRBJ1-2
CASSLGQQNTEAFF	TRBV7-9	TRBJ1-1
CAWSGTGHGYTF	TRBV30	TRBJ1-2
CASSYKGFGVSNTEAFF	TRBV6-5	TRBJ1-1
CASSYSIKDEQFF	TRBV6-5	TRBJ2-1
CASSLRLNQPQHF	TRBV21-1	TRBJ1-5
CASSPIQKGGSGGTQYF	TRBV11-2	TRBJ2-5
CAIGDPTYEQYF	TRBV10-3	TRBJ2-7
CASSPTAASTDTQYF	TRBV7-2	TRBJ2-3
CSARVGTNSVTQYF	TRBV20-1	TRBJ2-5
CASSLNPRNGENTEAFF	TRBV27	TRBJ1-1
CASSLERQGGYTF	TRBV7-2	TRBJ1-2
CASSSARTGGSYNEQFF	TRBV6-2/TRBV6-3	TRBJ2-1
CASSPHGGNEQFF	TRBV6-1	TRBJ2-1
CASQPRGGSLAQHF	TRBV19	TRBJ1-5
CASSLEGGSAFF	TRBV7-9	TRBJ1-1
CASSYGGRNTEAFF	TRBV6-5	TRBJ1-1
CSARLAGPPAEQETQYF	TRBV20-1	TRBJ2-5
CASSLPGGSPEQYF	TRBV7-6	TRBJ2-7
CASIPGGPNQPQHF	TRBV28	TRBJ1-5
CASSSSGKSYNEQFF	TRBV6-5	TRBJ2-1
CASSLRTVSSEQYF	TRBV27	TRBJ2-7
CSARSDLSNQPQHF	TRBV20-1	TRBJ1-5
CAPTREGPFQGYTF	TRBV19	TRBJ1-2
CASSWDNSGANVLTF	TRBV7-2	TRBJ2-6
CSGGQSNTEAFF	TRBV29-1	TRBJ1-1
CASSFRVTGHEAFF	TRBV27	TRBJ1-1
CASSESGFSGDTDTQYF	TRBV6-4	TRBJ2-3
CATSDWGTSGIQETQYF	TRBV24-1	TRBJ2-5